Included here is one T cell receptor (beta chain) sequence, with context. Trimming cost V 4 bases and J 9 bases, with 13 bases left between them. The CDR3 has 13 residues. CDR1 SNHLY and CDR2 FYNNEI come from the germline V gene. This entry is derived from a study of cytomegalovirus exposure and HLA in healthy donors. These donors counted as nominally healthy when sampled, but unrecorded immune exposures were likely. 60 Vbeta and 13 Jbeta primers were used in PCR. Some clones are missing from TCRdb's copy, which holds only in-frame ones; the method was immunoSEQ multiplex PCR. In the table there are about 160,000 clones, over 70% of which are singletons.

This sequence originates from a woman between 45 and 65 years old in good health and CMV-seropositive. The chain carries TRBV2 and TRBJ2-1; D gene ambiguous. Sequencing input: PBMCs. CDR3 protein: CASSGLLGSEQFF. For the CDR3, the DNA is TGTGCCAGCAGTGGCCTGTTGGGCTCTGAGCAGTTCTTC.